This entry describes one T cell receptor (beta chain). No antigen is known for it. The data were taken from a study of OX40 agonist ivuxolimab in advanced cancers. Study-wide context: Previous treatment with anti-PD-1, anti-PD-L1 or anti-CTLA-4 therapy was allowed; 35% to 50% had received some. Partial responses were achieved by three patients: one hepatocellular carcinoma, two cutaneous melanoma.

Trimming removed 5 bases at V and 1 base at J, with 12 bases between. Looked up from germline, CDR1 is MNHEY and CDR2 is SMNVEV (reference sequence). The CDR3 is made up of 16 amino acids. Generated by immunoSEQ multiplex PCR, the TCRdb table keeps only in-frame clones and is missing some. The table lists about 96,000 clones, under 90% of them singletons. Notes on the study in general: Among T cells, CD8+ cells averaged more expanded clones than CD4+ cells.

Sequencing used CD4+ or CD8+ T cells sorted from blood, obtained in a trial of the OX40 agonist ivuxolimab. The chain carries TRBV27 and TRBJ2-6; no clear D. The sequence came from an adult with an advanced solid tumor such as melanoma, head and neck, liver or kidney cancer. The CDR3, as DNA: TGTGCCAGCAGTAAGTTCCTCGGGTCTGGGGCCAACGTCCTGACTTTC. Its translation: CASSKFLGSGANVLTF.